The source of this TCR beta chain is a study of CD8+CD57+ T cells in acquired aplastic anemia. The CDR3 loop spans 15 amino acids. CDR1 is SEHNR, CDR2 FQNEAQ, per germline (reference sequence). The V end was cut by 3 bases, the J end by 4 bases, with 13 bases between. CDR3 and TCR beta VDJ profiling relied on genomic DNA as the template. One entry per CDR3 protein results from TCRdb running MiXCR on the reads. The sample lists 150,000 to 200,000 distinct CDR3 sequences; 64% were seen once. The source of this sequence is a human donor with severe aplastic anemia or a healthy control (not recorded which). The chain has TRBV7-9 and TRBJ2-1, with D tentatively TRBD2 (5 bases). Sequences were obtained from sorted CD4+, CD8+, or CD8+CD57+ T cells (not recorded which) from PBMCs. CDR3 DNA sequence: TGTGCCAGCAGCTTCCTCAGCGGAACATACAATGAGCAGTTCTTC. Translated, it gives CASSFLSGTYNEQFF.